Reported below is one T cell receptor (beta chain). Its antigen is currently unknown. Germline CDR1 DFQATT, CDR2 SNEGSKA (reference sequence). Trimming at V came to 3 bases and at J to 4 bases, leaving 13 bases not matched to a gene. This CDR3 has 16 amino acids. The record originates from a study of vaccination and CD4 T cells after COVID-19. For the study at large: Blood was drawn a median around 72 days post second dose, range 14 to 241.

The Oncomine TCR Beta short-read assay was applied to DNA of cultured CD4+ T cells. In TCRdb, the PCR reads were re-called with MiXCR into one record per CDR3 protein. Here the sample spans around 12,000 distinct CDR3 sequences, 77% being singletons. The treatment was: approximately nine-day PBMC culture with coronavirus spike peptide pools or control peptides (ViraFEST assay). Before TCRs were sequenced, ViraFEST expanded antigen-specific T cells with peptide pools. The authors isolated CD4+ T cells by negative selection after 10 days of culture. Study-wide results and caveats: Post-vaccination, and not before, a median roughly 89% of reactive clones appeared in convalescent patients.

This sequence was found in a human donor who had recovered from COVID-19. This rearrangement joins TRBV20-1 to TRBJ2-7; 9 bases match TRBD2. The sequencing input was CD4+ T cells from blood, cultured in vitro. The CDR3 DNA is TGCAGTGCTAGCCGAGGTAGCGGGAGAGCTGGGTACGAGCAGTACTTC. Translating it yields CSASRGSGRAGYEQYF.